This T cell receptor (beta chain) was sequenced for a study of CD8+ T cells in alopecia areata. Turning to the study itself: Tofacitinib therapy took 6 to 18 months; 6 months off drug came after.

Both CD4+ and CD8+ T cells were separated by sorting PBMCs. Extracted from the samples, RNA was reverse transcribed into cDNA to serve as the sequencing template. Produced via immunoSEQ multiplex PCR; TCRdb's table is partial and in-frame only. The sample contains 150,000 to 160,000 clones, about 53% of which appear only once. The germline V gene encodes CDR1 GTSNPN and CDR2 SVGIG (reference sequence). The CDR3 runs 14 residues. V was pared by 2 bases and J by 5 bases, with 8 bases of the junction left unmatched. The TCR was taken from a human donor with alopecia areata. Sequenced material: CD8+ T cells sorted from blood, taken at week 0. The chain couples TRBV30 to TRBJ2-7; TRBD1 agrees at 8 bases. The CDR3 sequence: CAWSSGQGFHEQYF. As DNA, the CDR3 is TGTGCCTGGAGTTCCGGACAGGGATTCCACGAGCAGTACTTC.